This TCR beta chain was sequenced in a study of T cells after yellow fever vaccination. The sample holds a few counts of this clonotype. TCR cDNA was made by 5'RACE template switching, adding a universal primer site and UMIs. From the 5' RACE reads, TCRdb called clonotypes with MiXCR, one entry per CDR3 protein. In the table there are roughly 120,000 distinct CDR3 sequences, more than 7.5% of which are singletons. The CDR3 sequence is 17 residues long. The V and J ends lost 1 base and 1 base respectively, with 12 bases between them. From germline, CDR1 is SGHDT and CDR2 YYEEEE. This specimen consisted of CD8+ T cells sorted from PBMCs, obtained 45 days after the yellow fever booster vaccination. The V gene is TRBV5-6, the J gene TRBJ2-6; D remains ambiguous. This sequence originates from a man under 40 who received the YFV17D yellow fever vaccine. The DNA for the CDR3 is TGTGCCAGCAGCTTGCCCTGGGGTGGATCTGGGGCCAACGTCCTGACTTTC. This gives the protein CASSLPWGGSGANVLTF.